This TCR beta chain was sequenced in a study of cytomegalovirus exposure and HLA in healthy donors. Study-level results: About 87% or about 30% of the time was how often most TCR beta V segments were productive, according to an earlier analysis.

The CDR3 is 13 residues long. Per germline, CDR1 SGHRS and CDR2 YFSETQ. The ends were cut back, 0 bases at V and 9 bases at J, with 13 bases in the middle. In the case of this clone: The antigen is unknown.

The PCR employed 60 Vbeta primers together with 13 Jbeta primers. Generated by immunoSEQ multiplex PCR, the TCRdb table keeps only in-frame clones and is missing some. Of some 150,000 clones listed, under 85% are singletons. The V call is TRBV5-1, the J call TRBJ2-7; D is possibly TRBD1 (5 bases). Source material: PBMCs. The receptor was derived from a female donor in good health and CMV-seronegative. CDR3 loop: CASSLVTDFAQYF. In nucleotides, the CDR3 is TGCGCCAGCAGCTTGGTGACAGATTTCGCGCAGTACTTC.